Detailed here is one T cell receptor beta chain. The antigen is not known. These data are taken from a study of CXCR3-negative and CXCR3-positive naive CD8 T cells. Study-wide background: About 135 million TRB reads in total, about 1.5 +/- 0.3 million per library. Study-wide findings and caveats: CXCR3-expressing naive cells carried TRB CDR3s more hydrophobic than those of CXCR3-negative naive cells.

Libraries were UMI-labeled 5' RACE TRB cDNA. TCRdb derives one entry per CDR3 protein from the 5' RACE reads, leaving out DNA. The listing contains some 110,000 distinct CDR3 sequences. The germline gives CDR1 MNHEY, CDR2 SVGAGI. The CDR3 runs to 15 residues. This TCR derives from a human donor in good health. Some clones in this sample may be carry-over from other donors' samples. Sequencing was performed on naive CXCR3+ CD8+ T cells from blood. The subset was: CD45RO-CCR7+CD27+CD95- naive CD8+ T cells expressing CXCR3 (TNR3+). J is TRBJ2-1 and V is TRBV6-5; as DNA is missing, the TRBD1 call by TCRdb cannot be tested. CDR3 sequence: CATMTGTGANNEQFF.